This T cell receptor beta chain originates from a study of T cell responses to AZD1222 COVID-19 vaccine. Clones were sequenced by immunoSEQ multiplex PCR, and TCRdb holds only the in-frame ones, with some missing. This sample contains about 140,000 clones. The V gene's germline CDR1 is LGHNA and CDR2 YNFKEQ. V was clipped by 0 bases and J by 2 bases, with 17 bases between them. The length of the CDR3 is 17 residues. The J gene is TRBJ2-7, the V gene TRBV4-2, with a weak D call TRBD1 (6 bases). The sample taken for sequencing was peripheral blood. This receptor was identified in an adult in good health. The CDR3 is CASSQDRGRGRAYEQYF. CDR3 coding DNA: TGTGCCAGCAGCCAAGATCGTGGCAGGGGAAGGGCCTACGAGCAGTACTTC.